The 14 T cell receptor beta chains reported below all come from one sample, sequenced in a study of blood T cell repertoires in COVID-19. The repertoire was sequenced with immunoSEQ multiplex PCR; TCRdb's copy has only in-frame clones and lacks some. The sample has approximately 91,000 clones, roughly 80% seen once. The sample taken for sequencing was peripheral blood. The receptors come from a human donor in a cohort sampled during active COVID-19.

V and J are TRBV19 and TRBJ1-5, with TRBD1 identical over 12 bases. CDR3 length: 17 residues. V gave up 4 bases and J gave up 3 bases; unmatched junction bases: 7. Germline CDR1 LNHDA, CDR2 SQIVND (reference sequence). In nucleotides, the CDR3 is TGTGCCAGTAGTACCGGGACAGGGGGCTTTCCCAATCAGCCCCAGCATTTT. Translation gives CASSTGTGGFPNQPQHF.

A few counts support this clone. V and J are TRBV2 and TRBJ1-1; possibly TRBD1 for D (6 bases). CDR3 length: 12 residues. The V gene's germline CDR1 is SNHLY and CDR2 FYNNEI. Between the trimmed V and J ends, which lost 9 bases and 8 bases, there was a span of 16 bases. As DNA, the CDR3 is TGTGCCAGTGTACAGGGATCCGTGGAAGCTTTCTTT. This gives the protein CASVQGSVEAFF.

This clone has a handful of counts. Here the CDR3 reads CASSLAGGQGGQPQHF. CDR3 nucleotide sequence: TGTGCCAGCAGTTTGGCGGGGGGACAGGGTGGTCAGCCCCAGCATTTT. The rearrangement joins TRBV28 to TRBJ1-5; TRBD1 aligns across 9 bases. The junction had 9 bases not matched to a gene; V was cut back by 3 bases and J by 6 bases. This CDR3 has 16 residues. CDR1 and CDR2 (germline): MDHEN, SYDVKM. Using reference TRBV28 and TRBJ1-5 for the parts outside the CDR3, the full variable domain is DVKVTQSSRYLVKRTGEKVFLECVQDMDHENMFWYRQDPGLGLRLIYFSYDVKMKEKGDIPEGYSVSREKKERFSLILESASTNQTSMYLCASSLAGGQGGQPQHFGDGTRLSIL.

The chain uses TRBV6-6 and TRBJ1-3; D gene ambiguous. V was cut by 7 bases and J by 0 bases, with 7 bases left in between. CDR1 and CDR2 (germline): MNHNY, SVGAGI (reference sequence). This CDR3 comprises 13 residues. CDR3 nucleotides: TGTGCCAGCACCTACCTCTCTGGAAACACCATATATTTT. It translates to CASTYLSGNTIYF.

This clone was found once. The CDR3 DNA follows: TGTGCCAGCAGGGAGGGACGCACGGGATCCTACAATGAGCAGTTCTTC. Protein product: CASREGRTGSYNEQFF. The genes are TRBV4-2 and TRBJ2-1; D possibly corresponds to TRBD2 (6 bases). V shed 6 bases and J shed 1 base, with 16 bases lying between them. The germline V gene has CDR1 LGHNA and CDR2 YNFKEQ. This CDR3 has 16 amino acids.

V and J are TRBV27 and TRBJ1-3, with D maybe TRBD1 (5 bases). The CDR3 has 14 residues. Germline CDR1 reads MNHEY; CDR2 reads SMNVEV (reference sequence). V was trimmed by 2 bases and J by 4 bases, leaving 9 bases between them. CDR3 amino acids: CASSLGTAGNTIYF. Here the CDR3 DNA reads TGTGCCAGCAGTTTAGGGACTGCAGGAAACACCATATATTTT.

This clone was picked up a small number of times. The CDR3 does not end in the conserved phenylalanine or tryptophan, so this is likely a read error. The limits of the CDR3 on the DNA are not certain, so only TCRdb's listed CDR3 is given. This chain uses TRBV30 with TRBJ1-1; TRBD1, the D gene given by the table, was not confirmed from the DNA. CDR1 GTSNPN and CDR2 SVGIG come from the germline V gene (reference sequence). The CDR3 sequence runs 10 residues, both termini included. The CDR3 sequence: CAWSSPDRRV.

V is TRBV5-6 and J is TRBJ2-7; 12 bases line up with TRBD2. The ends lost 3 bases at V and 7 bases at J; junction bases unmatched: 11. The CDR3 totals 16 residues. The germline CDR1 and CDR2 sequences are SGHDT and YYEEEE. The CDR3 reads CASSSHRLAGELEQYF. The DNA for the CDR3 is TGTGCCAGCAGCTCCCACCGACTAGCGGGAGAGTTAGAGCAGTACTTC.

For the CDR3, the DNA is TGTGCCAGCTCACCAGGGACAGGGCGAGACGACCTCTACGAGCAGTACTTC. Its protein is CASSPGTGRDDLYEQYF. J is TRBJ2-7 and V is TRBV18; the match to TRBD1 covers 9 bases. CDR3 length: 17 residues. CDR1 and CDR2 from the germline V gene are KGHSH and LQKENI. V lost 2 bases, J lost 3 bases, and 11 bases stayed unmatched.

The CDR3 DNA reads as TGTGCCAGCACCCTAGATGGACAGGCTGAAGCTTTCTTT. Amino acid sequence: CASTLDGQAEAFF. The gene calls are TRBV28 and TRBJ1-1; 7 bases match TRBD1. Germline V gene data show CDR1 as MDHEN and CDR2 as SYDVKM. The J segment lost 6 bases and the V segment lost 7 bases, leaving 8 bases of the junction unmatched. The CDR3 is 13 amino acids.

The chain recombines TRBV18 with TRBJ1-5; 9 nucleotides match TRBD1. After removal of 2 bases from V and 5 bases from J, the junction contained 7 bases not matched to a gene. The CDR3 is 16 residues long. The germline gives CDR1 KGHSH, CDR2 LQKENI. The CDR3 coding sequence is TGTGCCAGCTCACCAAAGGGACAGGGAAGGGATCAGCCCCAGCATTTT. This sequence encodes CASSPKGQGRDQPQHF.

The CDR3 protein is CASSLVDRPETQYF. The CDR3 DNA follows: TGTGCCAGCAGCTTAGTTGACAGGCCGGAGACCCAGTACTTC. The V call is TRBV11-2, the J call TRBJ2-5, with D possibly matching TRBD1 (6 bases). The CDR3 loop spans 14 amino acids. V was cut by 1 base and J by 5 bases, with 11 bases left in between. Germline V lookup: CDR1 SGHAT, CDR2 FQNNGV. The full variable domain, in which reference TRBV11-2 and TRBJ2-5 provide the parts outside the CDR3, is EAGVAQSPRYKIIEKRQSVAFWCNPISGHATLYWYQQILGQGPKLLIQFQNNGVVDDSQLPKDRFSAERLKGVDSTLKIQPAKLEDSAVYLCASSLVDRPETQYFGPGTRLLVL.

The gene calls are TRBV18 and TRBJ2-5; TRBD1 matches 7 bases. V shed 3 bases, J shed 6 bases, and the junction held 7 bases outside the gene matches. The CDR3 spans 14 residues. CDR1 is KGHSH, CDR2 LQKENI, per germline. In DNA, the CDR3 is TGTGCCAGCTCACCGGGACAGTCCATGAAGACCCAGTACTTC. Translated, it gives CASSPGQSMKTQYF.

This clone was counted between two and nine times. V gene TRBV2 combines with J gene TRBJ1-5; 8 nucleotides match TRBD1. The CDR3 runs to 15 residues. Germline lookup yields CDR1 SNHLY and CDR2 FYNNEI. Trimming cost V 5 bases and J 7 bases; bases outside gene matches: 10. CDR3 nucleotides: TGTGCCAGCAGTAGCATGACAGGGGCCAAACAGCCCCAGCATTTT. This translates into CASSSMTGAKQPQHF.